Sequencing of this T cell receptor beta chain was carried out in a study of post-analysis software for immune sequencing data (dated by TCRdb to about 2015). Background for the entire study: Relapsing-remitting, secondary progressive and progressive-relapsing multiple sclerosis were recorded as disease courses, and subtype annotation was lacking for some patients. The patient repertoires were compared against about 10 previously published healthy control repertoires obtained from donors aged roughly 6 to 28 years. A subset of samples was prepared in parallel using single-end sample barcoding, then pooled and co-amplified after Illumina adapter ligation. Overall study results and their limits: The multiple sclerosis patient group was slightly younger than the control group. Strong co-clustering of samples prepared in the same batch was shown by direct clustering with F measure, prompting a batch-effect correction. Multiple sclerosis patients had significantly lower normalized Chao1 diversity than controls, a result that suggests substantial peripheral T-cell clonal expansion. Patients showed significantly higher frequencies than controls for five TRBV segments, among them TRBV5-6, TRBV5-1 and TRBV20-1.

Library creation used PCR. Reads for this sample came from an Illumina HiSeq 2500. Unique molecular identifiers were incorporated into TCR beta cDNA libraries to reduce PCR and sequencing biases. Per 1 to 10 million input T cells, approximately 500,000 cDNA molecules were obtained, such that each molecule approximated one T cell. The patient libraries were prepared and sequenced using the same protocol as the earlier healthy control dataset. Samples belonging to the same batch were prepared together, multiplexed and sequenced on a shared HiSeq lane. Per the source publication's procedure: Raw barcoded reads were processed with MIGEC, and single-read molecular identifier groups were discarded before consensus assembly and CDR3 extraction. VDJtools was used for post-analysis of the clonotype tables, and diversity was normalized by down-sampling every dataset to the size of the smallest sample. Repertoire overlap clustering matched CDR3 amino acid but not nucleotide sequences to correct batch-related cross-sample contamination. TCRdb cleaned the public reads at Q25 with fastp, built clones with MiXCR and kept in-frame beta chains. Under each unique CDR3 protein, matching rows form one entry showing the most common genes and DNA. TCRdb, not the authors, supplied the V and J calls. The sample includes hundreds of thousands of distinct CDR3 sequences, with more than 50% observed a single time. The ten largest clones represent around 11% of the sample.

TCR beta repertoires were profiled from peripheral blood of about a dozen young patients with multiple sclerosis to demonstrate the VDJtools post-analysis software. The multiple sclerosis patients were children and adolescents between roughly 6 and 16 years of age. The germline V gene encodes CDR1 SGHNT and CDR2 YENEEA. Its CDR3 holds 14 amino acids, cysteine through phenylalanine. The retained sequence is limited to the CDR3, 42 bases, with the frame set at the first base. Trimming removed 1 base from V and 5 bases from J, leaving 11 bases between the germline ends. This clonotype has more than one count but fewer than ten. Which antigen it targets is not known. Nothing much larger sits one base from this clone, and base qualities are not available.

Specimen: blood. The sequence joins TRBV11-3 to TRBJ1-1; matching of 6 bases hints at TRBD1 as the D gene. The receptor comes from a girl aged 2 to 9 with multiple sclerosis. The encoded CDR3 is CASSLASGATEAFF. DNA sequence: TGTGCCAGCAGCTTAGCATCGGGGGCTACTGAAGCTTTCTTT.